The rows below give T cell receptor beta chains drawn from one sample of a study of response to subunit inactivated influenza vaccine. MiXCR was run by TCRdb on the RT-PCR reads, yielding one entry per CDR3 protein. Among 300,000 to 350,000 distinct CDR3 sequences, about 20% were seen once, and the ten largest hold 10%. The material sequenced was PBMCs from blood, taken 21 months after vaccination. Source of these receptors: a man in his fifties or sixties who received an inactivated influenza vaccine. Both conserved end residues are part of each CDR3. The order of the fields is V gene, J gene, CDR3 length, D gene, CDR3 protein. A D gene is named only where the DNA matches it firmly.

V gene: TRBV20-1; J gene: TRBJ2-3; CDR3 length: 14; D gene: NA; CDR3 protein: CSASRSGNADTQYF
V gene: TRBV6-2/TRBV6-3; J gene: TRBJ2-1; CDR3 length: 15; D gene: NA; CDR3 protein: CASSDASNRLNEQFF
V gene: TRBV10-3; J gene: TRBJ2-7; CDR3 length: 13; D gene: TRBD1; CDR3 protein: CAISEGNRGEQYF
V gene: TRBV4-1; J gene: TRBJ2-7; CDR3 length: 15; D gene: NA; CDR3 protein: CASSQDGEPFYEQYF
V gene: TRBV20-1; J gene: TRBJ1-5; CDR3 length: 13; D gene: NA; CDR3 protein: CSAPDRSNQPQHF
V gene: TRBV3-1; J gene: TRBJ2-2; CDR3 length: 16; D gene: TRBD2; CDR3 protein: CASSLTSGGAAGELFF
V gene: TRBV10-3; J gene: TRBJ1-1; CDR3 length: 14; D gene: NA; CDR3 protein: CAIVRHGSNTEAFF
V gene: TRBV7-2; J gene: TRBJ1-2; CDR3 length: 15; D gene: NA; CDR3 protein: CASSLDVAGSYGYTF
V gene: TRBV12-3/TRBV12-4; J gene: TRBJ2-1; CDR3 length: 13; D gene: TRBD2; CDR3 protein: CASKEREAPEQFF
V gene: TRBV2; J gene: TRBJ1-1; CDR3 length: 15; D gene: NA; CDR3 protein: CASSLLVRQQGEAFF
V gene: TRBV28; J gene: TRBJ2-2; CDR3 length: 17; D gene: TRBD2; CDR3 protein: CASSPLAGGADTGELFF
V gene: TRBV5-6; J gene: TRBJ1-2; CDR3 length: 16; D gene: TRBD1; CDR3 protein: CASSPGQGAIDYGYTF
V gene: TRBV6-1; J gene: TRBJ1-6; CDR3 length: 16; D gene: NA; CDR3 protein: CASSPMRATRNSPLHF
V gene: TRBV5-1; J gene: TRBJ1-1; CDR3 length: 13; D gene: TRBD1; CDR3 protein: CASSTGQASEAFF
V gene: TRBV7-2; J gene: TRBJ2-3; CDR3 length: 13; D gene: NA; CDR3 protein: CASSFSNRDTQYF
V gene: TRBV2; J gene: TRBJ2-7; CDR3 length: 13; D gene: NA; CDR3 protein: CASSTDGSYEQYF
V gene: TRBV4-1; J gene: TRBJ2-3; CDR3 length: 16; D gene: TRBD1; CDR3 protein: CASSQKQGAGTDTQYF
V gene: TRBV2; J gene: TRBJ2-7; CDR3 length: 15; D gene: NA; CDR3 protein: CASSERGSGSYEQYF
V gene: TRBV12-3/TRBV12-4; J gene: TRBJ1-5; CDR3 length: 15; D gene: NA; CDR3 protein: CASSLSQGANQPQHF
V gene: TRBV5-6; J gene: TRBJ1-5; CDR3 length: 17; D gene: NA; CDR3 protein: CASSLKGLDFSNQPQHF
V gene: TRBV29-1; J gene: TRBJ2-7; CDR3 length: 12; D gene: NA; CDR3 protein: CSGSHNSYEQYF
V gene: TRBV20-1; J gene: TRBJ2-3; CDR3 length: 14; D gene: NA; CDR3 protein: CSADIYTSTDTQYF
V gene: TRBV7-2; J gene: TRBJ2-2; CDR3 length: 13; D gene: NA; CDR3 protein: CASSRRTAGELFF
V gene: TRBV6-4; J gene: TRBJ1-5; CDR3 length: 13; D gene: TRBD1; CDR3 protein: CASIGQGRQPQHF
V gene: TRBV7-8; J gene: TRBJ1-6; CDR3 length: 14; D gene: NA; CDR3 protein: CASSLERMNSPLHF
V gene: TRBV28; J gene: TRBJ2-5; CDR3 length: 14; D gene: TRBD1; CDR3 protein: CASSRDRGLETQYF
V gene: TRBV21-1; J gene: TRBJ1-2; CDR3 length: 15; D gene: NA; CDR3 protein: CASSSLTGLKYSYTF
V gene: TRBV6-1; J gene: TRBJ2-3; CDR3 length: 15; D gene: NA; CDR3 protein: CASSQRDLPTDTQYF
V gene: TRBV6-2/TRBV6-3; J gene: TRBJ2-1; CDR3 length: 13; D gene: NA; CDR3 protein: CASSPPGGYEQFF
V gene: TRBV10-3; J gene: TRBJ1-6; CDR3 length: 14; D gene: NA; CDR3 protein: CAISGQGLDSPLHF
V gene: TRBV6-1; J gene: TRBJ1-1; CDR3 length: 14; D gene: NA; CDR3 protein: CASITGPGITEAFF
V gene: TRBV28; J gene: TRBJ2-3; CDR3 length: 15; D gene: NA; CDR3 protein: CASSFPGLFTDTQYF
V gene: TRBV6-4; J gene: TRBJ1-1; CDR3 length: 13; D gene: TRBD1; CDR3 protein: CASRKDREFKAFF
V gene: TRBV5-4; J gene: TRBJ1-2; CDR3 length: 15; D gene: NA; CDR3 protein: CASSLESGLLYGYTF
V gene: TRBV12-3/TRBV12-4; J gene: TRBJ1-1; CDR3 length: 12; D gene: NA; CDR3 protein: CASSFIPTEAFF
V gene: TRBV10-3; J gene: TRBJ1-3; CDR3 length: 14; D gene: TRBD1; CDR3 protein: CAITQGQEGNTIYF
V gene: TRBV20-1; J gene: TRBJ2-3; CDR3 length: 12; D gene: NA; CDR3 protein: CSATLFTDTQYF
V gene: TRBV5-1; J gene: TRBJ1-1; CDR3 length: 16; D gene: NA; CDR3 protein: CASSPRPSFMNTEAFF
V gene: TRBV18; J gene: TRBJ2-2; CDR3 length: 17; D gene: TRBD1; CDR3 protein: CASSRNSGTGVTGELFF
V gene: TRBV7-3; J gene: TRBJ2-3; CDR3 length: 17; D gene: TRBD2; CDR3 protein: CASSLTPKRGGADTQYF
V gene: TRBV6-5; J gene: TRBJ1-4; CDR3 length: 15; D gene: NA; CDR3 protein: CASSYSNRDVAKLFF
V gene: TRBV29-1; J gene: TRBJ2-2; CDR3 length: 15; D gene: NA; CDR3 protein: CSVEAVGARTGELFF
V gene: TRBV4-1; J gene: TRBJ2-1; CDR3 length: 15; D gene: NA; CDR3 protein: CASSPRDTGYNEQFF
V gene: TRBV20-1; J gene: TRBJ2-3; CDR3 length: 14; D gene: TRBD2; CDR3 protein: CSAHSGRALDTQYF
V gene: TRBV19; J gene: TRBJ2-1; CDR3 length: 13; D gene: TRBD1; CDR3 protein: CASSVDRDGEQFF
V gene: TRBV6-2/TRBV6-3; J gene: TRBJ1-5; CDR3 length: 13; D gene: TRBD1; CDR3 protein: CASTAGGRQPQHF